This entry concerns a single T cell receptor beta chain. Sequencing used immunoSEQ multiplex PCR; TCRdb keeps in-frame clones, though not all of them. The sample yields hundreds of thousands of clones, over 75% seen once. This specimen comes from a study of blood T cell repertoires in COVID-19. About the study: Nucleic acid was either cDNA or gDNA, and it came from T cells, B-cell-depleted T cells, or PBMCs.

CDR1 and CDR2 (germline): LGHNA, YNFKEQ. This CDR3 comprises 14 residues. J was trimmed by 4 bases and V by 3 bases; bases with no gene match: 3. This sequence joins TRBV4-2 and TRBJ1-5; 7 nucleotides align to TRBD1. The sequenced sample consisted of peripheral blood. This TCR was recovered from a woman between 40 and 55 years old who had recovered from COVID-19. The DNA for the CDR3 is TGTGCCAGCAGCCATAACAGGGGAAATCAGCCCCAGCATTTT. It specifies CASSHNRGNQPQHF.